The subject of this entry is one T cell receptor (beta chain). This receptor's antigen is unknown. No clone much larger than this one lies a single base away; base qualities are absent. TCRbeta CDR3 regions were amplified from genomic DNA using the immunoSEQ Assay, a bias-controlled multiplex PCR. Per the original workflow: Nucleated cell counts per sample were estimated from amplification of reference gene primers within the assay. To quantify the absolute abundance of each unique TCRbeta CDR3 rearrangement, sequence reads were collapsed and filtered. For each sample, productive Simpson clonality was calculated as the square root of Simpson's diversity index across productive rearrangements. The immuneACCESS repertoire file appears here via TCRdb, limited to in-frame rearrangements. These files lack a portion of the clones; in checked studies, under half of the deficit traces to unresolved V genes, and the cause of the others is not known. V and J calls and clone size are given by that table; D and trimming were obtained from the DNA. The sample includes about 20,000 clones, with roughly 84% observed a single time. The ten largest account for more than 20% of the sample.

Whole blood was collected in K2EDTA tubes by collaborating institutions according to the institutions' own protocols. For TCRbeta analysis, collaborators shipped samples in one of three forms: frozen whole blood, isolated PBMCs, or DNA extracted from either of those sample types. This record belongs to a study of blood T cell repertoires in COVID-19 (dated by TCRdb to 2020 to 2021). Broadly, across the study: Samples covering the acute and convalescent phases of COVID-19 were provided by collaborators in the United States, Italy and Spain. The prospective study material was composed of cDNA or gDNA derived from T cells, B-cell-depleted T cells, or PBMCs. Subjects who had been exposed to COVID-19, were actively infected with it, or had recovered from it provided the deeply sampled blood TCRbeta repertoires that made up the dataset. A freely available public database, intended as a resource for researchers studying the immune response to SARS-CoV-2, is where the repertoires were released. The samples were drawn from the first 160 participants of the ongoing ImmuneRACE study and from 1,254 subjects provided by 6 global collaborators. Nearly every sample came with metadata listing a de-identified subject ID, COVID-19 status, age in years and sex. Where available, HLA class I and class II types were taken from metadata supplied by the sample provider and were not determined by assay-based typing.

Inclusive of the bounding cysteine and phenylalanine, the CDR3 is 15 residues long. CDR3 DNA is the only sequence kept; it has 45 bases, read in frame from the first base. Taken from the germline V gene (reference sequence), the CDR1 and CDR2 loops are MNHNY and SVGAGI. At the junction V is shortened by 3 bases and J by 4 bases, with 13 bases in between. General conclusions and limits of the study: How much clinical and demographic metadata was included differed by source and by participant, and the metadata was provided uncurated.

This clonotype originated in an elderly man with active or convalescent COVID-19. Sequenced: peripheral blood. The chain is made from TRBV6-6 and TRBJ1-5; possibly the D gene is TRBD1, per 6 matching bases. The CDR3: CASSYSGTNNQPQHF. The DNA reads as follows: TGTGCCAGCAGTTATTCCGGGACAAATAATCAGCCCCAGCATTTT.